This T cell receptor (beta chain) was sequenced in a study of beta chain features in type 1 diabetes. Looking at the study overall: No age, gender or cell yield differences were seen between patients and healthy donors. Overall study results and limits: High-TCR-expressing cells could be over-represented by cDNA sequencing. Healthy donors had naive, central memory and Treg TCRB repertoires that appeared less similar than those seen among patients.

The CDR3 is made up of 11 amino acids. Germline V gene sequence: CDR1 SEHNR, CDR2 FQNEAQ (reference sequence). V was cut by 3 bases and J by 5 bases, with 4 bases left in between. This clone showed up just a few times. As yet, its antigen is unknown. This same CDR3 is encoded by further DNA sequences in the sample. The sequenced template was cDNA made from the entire isolated RNA. The protocol was immunoSEQ multiplex PCR, while the TCRdb copy is restricted to in-frame clones and leaves out a portion. Among 300,000 to 350,000 clones, roughly 8% were seen once, and the ten largest hold 0.44%. This receptor was taken from a woman aged 18-29 years in good health. Sequences were obtained from central memory CD4+ T cells from blood. The gene calls are TRBV7-9 and TRBJ2-5; D remains ambiguous. The CDR3 sequence: CASSFWETQYF. In DNA form, the CDR3 reads TGTGCCAGCAGCTTTTGGGAGACCCAGTACTTC.